One and the same sample provided the 29 T cell receptor beta chains below, sequenced in a study of CD8 T cells in Susac syndrome. Reverse transcription of roughly 0.5 to 1 ug RNA was carried out with random hexamers. Each CDR3 protein is one row after TCRdb ran MiXCR on the immunoSEQ multiplex PCR reads. This sample has a few hundred thousand distinct CDR3 sequences, with around 93% found just once. The sequencing input was CD4+ T cells from PBMCs. The receptor source for this set is a human donor with multiple sclerosis.

The rearrangement links TRBV24-1 to TRBJ2-1; tentative D call: TRBD2 (5 bases). The V and J ends lost 2 bases and 0 bases respectively, with 16 bases between them. The CDR3 is 18 amino acids. Germline CDR1 is KGHDR and CDR2 is SFDVKD. The CDR3 loop reads CATSDSRQRSSSYNEQFF. Here the CDR3 DNA reads TGTGCCACCAGTGATTCCCGCCAGCGGTCGAGCTCCTACAATGAGCAGTTCTTC.

The chain joins TRBV30 to TRBJ1-1; D is unresolved. Germline V lookup: CDR1 GTSNPN, CDR2 SVGIG (reference sequence). The V end lost 3 bases, the J end lost 2 bases, and 13 bases lay between the germline ends. The CDR3 contains 14 residues. In nucleotides, the CDR3 is TGTGCCTGGAGAGGTAGTGAAATTAACACTGAAGCTTTCTTT. It translates to CAWRGSEINTEAFF.

V gene TRBV19 combines with J gene TRBJ1-1; possibly TRBD1 for D (6 bases). Deletions cut 8 bases from V and 0 bases from J, with 19 bases between. CDR1 and CDR2 from the germline V gene are LNHDA and SQIVND (reference sequence). The CDR3 spans 16 residues. The CDR3 bases are TGTGCCAGTGGACGAACCGGGACATCCATGAACACTGAAGCTTTCTTT. Amino acids: CASGRTGTSMNTEAFF.

CDR3 protein: CAWSGLLTSSYEQYF. DNA for the CDR3: TGTGCCTGGAGCGGCCTACTGACCAGCTCCTACGAGCAGTACTTC. The V and J genes are TRBV30 and TRBJ2-7, with D hard to call. Between the trimmed V and J ends, which lost 3 bases and 0 bases, there was a span of 15 bases. From germline, CDR1 is GTSNPN and CDR2 SVGIG (reference sequence). CDR3 length: 15 residues.

The J gene is TRBJ1-2, the V gene TRBV3-1; maybe TRBD1 (5 bases). Germline values: CDR1 LGHDT, CDR2 YNNKEL (reference sequence). There are 15 residues in the CDR3. V shed 0 bases and J shed 5 bases, with 13 bases lying between them. The CDR3 region is CASSQDGRAWYGYTF. Written as DNA, the CDR3 is TGTGCCAGCAGCCAAGATGGCAGGGCTTGGTATGGCTACACCTTC.

The V call is TRBV20-1, the J call TRBJ1-5; a weak D match, TRBD1 (5 bases). Germline loops: CDR1 DFQATT, CDR2 SNEGSKA (reference sequence). This CDR3 region has 15 residues. V lost 5 bases and J 0 bases, leaving 14 bases between the germline ends. DNA of the CDR3: TGCAGTGCTCTCGGGGGAGGGGCTAGCAATCAGCCCCAGCATTTT. Translating gives CSALGGGASNQPQHF.

The V gene is TRBV30, the J gene TRBJ1-1; the D is unclear. CDR1 is GTSNPN, CDR2 SVGIG, per germline (reference sequence). This CDR3 is built from 12 residues. Between the trimmed V and J ends, which lost 4 bases and 3 bases, there was a span of 9 bases. CDR3 nucleotide sequence: TGTGCCTGGACCGCTATCGACACTGAAGCTTTCTTT. Its protein product is CAWTAIDTEAFF.

The chain uses TRBV29-1 and TRBJ2-3; D not resolved. CDR3 length: 13 residues. The germline gives CDR1 SQVTM, CDR2 ANQGSEA. Trimming cost V 4 bases and J 1 base, with 9 bases left between them. CDR3: CSVAGQGTDTQYF. The DNA of the CDR3 is TGCAGCGTTGCCGGGCAGGGCACAGATACGCAGTATTTT.

V gene TRBV30 combines with J gene TRBJ1-4; TRBD1 matches 8 bases. From germline, CDR1 is GTSNPN and CDR2 SVGIG (reference sequence). V was pared by 5 bases and J by 7 bases, with 9 bases of the junction left unmatched. This CDR3 has 14 residues. The CDR3 region has the DNA TGTGCCTGGGACCAGGGGGCCGGACGTGAAAAACTGTTTTTT. Translating it yields CAWDQGAGREKLFF.

The J gene is TRBJ1-1, the V gene TRBV30, with unresolved D. Germline V gene data show CDR1 as GTSNPN and CDR2 as SVGIG (reference sequence). V was pared by 2 bases and J by 4 bases, with 11 bases between. CDR3 length: 13 amino acids. The CDR3 here is CAWSLTAGTEAFF. For the CDR3, the DNA is TGTGCCTGGAGTTTAACAGCGGGCACTGAAGCTTTCTTT.

In its sample, this clonotype was seen a few times. V usage is TRBV25-1 and J usage is TRBJ2-7; 9 positions match TRBD2. After removal of 6 bases from V and 2 bases from J, the junction contained 2 bases not matched to a gene. The CDR3 runs to 13 residues. Germline lookup yields CDR1 MGHDK and CDR2 SYGVNS. This chain's CDR3 is CASRASGAYEQYV. The CDR3 DNA sequence: TGTGCCAGCAGGGCTAGCGGGGCCTACGAGCAGTACGTC.

This clonotype was counted between two and nine times. V and J are TRBV11-2 and TRBJ2-6; TRBD1 might be the D (6 bases). CDR1 and CDR2 (germline): SGHAT, FQNNGV. This CDR3 spans 15 amino acids. V was trimmed by 2 bases and J by 1 base, leaving 6 bases between them. The CDR3 region has the DNA TGTGCCAGCAGCTTACAGGGGTCTGGGGCCAACGTCCTGACTTTC. It specifies CASSLQGSGANVLTF.

The chain links TRBV29-1 to TRBJ1-1; D is undetermined. Germline V gene data show CDR1 as SQVTM and CDR2 as ANQGSEA. Trimming took off 1 base at V and 7 bases at J, with 7 bases between the two ends. This CDR3 has 11 residues. CDR3 DNA: TGCAGCGTTGAAGGTAGCCTTGAAGCTTTCTTT. Amino acid sequence: CSVEGSLEAFF.

This clonotype has only a few counts. The gene calls are TRBV30 and TRBJ1-6, with D perhaps matching TRBD1 (6 bases). CDR1 GTSNPN and CDR2 SVGIG come from the germline V gene (reference sequence). Trimming left V 3 bases short and J 13 bases short, with 13 bases between. This CDR3 contains 12 residues. The CDR3 nucleotides are TGTGCCTGGAGGGATCAGGGGACGCCCCTCCACTTT. This gives the protein CAWRDQGTPLHF.

This chain connects TRBV3-1 to TRBJ2-5; TRBD1 is a possible D gene (5 bases). Germline assignment: CDR1 LGHDT and CDR2 YNNKEL (reference sequence). V was clipped by 4 bases and J by 9 bases, with 15 bases between them. This CDR3 has 13 residues. CDR3 sequence (DNA): TGTGCCAGCAGCCGGACACCCAAGACATCCCAGTACTTC. It yields the protein CASSRTPKTSQYF.

The rearrangement joins TRBV15 to TRBJ2-7; D not resolved. Germline V lookup: CDR1 LNHNV, CDR2 YYDKDF (reference sequence). V was clipped by 4 bases and J by 3 bases, with 13 bases between them. The CDR3 loop spans 14 amino acids. CDR3 sequence reads: CATSTAAGFYEQYF. The CDR3 DNA sequence: TGTGCCACCAGCACGGCGGCCGGCTTCTACGAGCAGTACTTC.

The V call is TRBV3-1, the J call TRBJ2-5; D gene uncertain. CDR3 length equals 12 residues. V dropped 0 bases and J dropped 6 bases, with 5 bases sitting between them. Germline V gives CDR1 LGHDT, CDR2 YNNKEL (reference sequence). The CDR3 spells CASSQDRKTQYF. CDR3 DNA: TGTGCCAGCAGCCAAGATAGGAAGACCCAGTACTTC.

The chain links TRBV18 to TRBJ2-3; 9 bases fit TRBD1. Germline CDR1 KGHSH, CDR2 LQKENI. This CDR3 is 16 amino acids long. The ends lost 5 bases at V and 3 bases at J; junction bases unmatched: 9. The CDR3 here is CASSSGQGWETDTQYF. The CDR3 DNA sequence: TGTGCCAGCTCATCGGGACAGGGCTGGGAGACAGATACGCAGTATTTT.

The table lists this clonotype with a few counts. The gene calls are TRBV29-1 and TRBJ1-2, with TRBD1 identical over 8 bases. This CDR3 spans 13 amino acids. V trimming: 3 bases; J trimming: 2 bases; junction bases outside the gene matches: 2. Per the germline V gene, CDR1 is SQVTM and CDR2 is ANQGSEA. The CDR3 nucleotides are TGCAGCGTTGATAACAGGGGGAACTATGGCTACACCTTC. It encodes CSVDNRGNYGYTF.

This CDR3 is CASSQGRPDTQYF. The CDR3 nucleotides are TGTGCCAGCTCCCAGGGACGGCCAGATACGCAGTATTTT. The chain combines TRBV18 with TRBJ2-3; D is tentatively TRBD1 or TRBD2 (5 bases each). Germline CDR1 is KGHSH and CDR2 is LQKENI. Trimming stripped 6 bases from V and 4 bases from J, with 11 bases between. CDR3 size: 13 residues.

This chain joins TRBV20-1 and TRBJ2-3; 8 bases are shared with TRBD2. Germline V lookup: CDR1 DFQATT, CDR2 SNEGSKA (reference sequence). V was clipped by 3 bases and J by 7 bases; unmatched bases: 9. The CDR3 extends over 14 amino acids. The CDR3 sequence is CSASSGGDPYTQYF. The CDR3, as DNA: TGCAGTGCTAGCAGCGGGGGCGACCCGTATACGCAGTATTTT.

The chain has TRBV29-1 and TRBJ2-1, with a weak D call TRBD1 (6 bases). The length of the CDR3 is 10 residues. The germline V gene encodes CDR1 SQVTM and CDR2 ANQGSEA. V lost 7 bases and J 10 bases, leaving 11 bases between the germline ends. In DNA form, the CDR3 reads TGCAGCGCCTGGACAGTCGAGCAGTTCTTC. Its protein is CSAWTVEQFF.

CDR3 coding DNA: TGCAGCGCACGCCGGGGCCGCACAGATACGCAGTATTTT. This translates into CSARRGRTDTQYF. The V and J genes are TRBV20-1 and TRBJ2-3; D possibly uses TRBD1 or TRBD2 (5 bases each). Per germline, CDR1 DFQATT and CDR2 SNEGSKA (reference sequence). The CDR3 is made up of 13 amino acids.

The chain recombines TRBV20-1 with TRBJ2-6, with 7 bases that match TRBD2. V was clipped by 0 bases and J by 1 base; unmatched bases: 12. The V gene's germline CDR1 is DFQATT and CDR2 SNEGSKA (reference sequence). The CDR3 contains 19 residues. The CDR3 DNA follows: TGCAGTGCTAGAGATGAGGGCGGGGGTTCACTGTCTGGGGCCAACGTCCTGACTTTC. This gives the protein CSARDEGGGSLSGANVLTF.

The V gene is TRBV7-9, the J gene TRBJ1-6; D gene unclear. V lost 2 bases and J lost 5, with 4 bases in between. The CDR3 is 13 amino acids. Looked up from germline, CDR1 is SEHNR and CDR2 is FQNEAQ (reference sequence). The CDR3, as DNA: TGTGCCAGCAGCTTAACCAATAATTCACCCCTCCACTTT. This codes for CASSLTNNSPLHF.

Written as DNA, the CDR3 is TGTGCCAGCAGCACTGGACAGGGAAGTATCGATGAGCAGTTCTTC. This encodes CASSTGQGSIDEQFF. The chain is built from TRBV5-6 and TRBJ2-1; 8 bases line up with TRBD1. The ends lost 4 bases at V and 8 bases at J; junction bases unmatched: 11. CDR1 is SGHDT and CDR2 is YYEEEE in the germline V gene. The CDR3 is 15 residues long.

The chain couples TRBV7-9 to TRBJ1-2; tentative D call: TRBD1 (5 bases). In germline, CDR1 is SEHNR, CDR2 FQNEAQ (reference sequence). Trimming stripped 6 bases from V and 4 bases from J, with 12 bases between. CDR3 length equals 13 residues. DNA for the CDR3: TGTGCCAGCAGTTGGGACGGTGTCTATGGCTACACCTTC. Its translation is CASSWDGVYGYTF.

The J gene is TRBJ1-1, the V gene TRBV29-1; D is ambiguous. This CDR3 has 12 residues. V was trimmed by 5 bases and J by 7 bases, leaving 14 bases between them. Germline CDR1 reads SQVTM; CDR2 reads ANQGSEA. CDR3 loop: CSVKGLGNEAFF. The CDR3 DNA sequence: TGCAGCGTTAAAGGACTGGGGAATGAAGCTTTCTTT.

The chain uses TRBV2 and TRBJ1-5, with TRBD1 as a possible D gene (6 bases). Trimming left V 4 bases short and J 5 bases short, with 15 bases between. This CDR3 has 15 amino acids. Germline V gene data show CDR1 as SNHLY and CDR2 as FYNNEI. CDR3 DNA sequence: TGTGCCAGCAGTGGGTCCGGGACAAATTATCAGCCCCAGCATTTT. Translation: CASSGSGTNYQPQHF.